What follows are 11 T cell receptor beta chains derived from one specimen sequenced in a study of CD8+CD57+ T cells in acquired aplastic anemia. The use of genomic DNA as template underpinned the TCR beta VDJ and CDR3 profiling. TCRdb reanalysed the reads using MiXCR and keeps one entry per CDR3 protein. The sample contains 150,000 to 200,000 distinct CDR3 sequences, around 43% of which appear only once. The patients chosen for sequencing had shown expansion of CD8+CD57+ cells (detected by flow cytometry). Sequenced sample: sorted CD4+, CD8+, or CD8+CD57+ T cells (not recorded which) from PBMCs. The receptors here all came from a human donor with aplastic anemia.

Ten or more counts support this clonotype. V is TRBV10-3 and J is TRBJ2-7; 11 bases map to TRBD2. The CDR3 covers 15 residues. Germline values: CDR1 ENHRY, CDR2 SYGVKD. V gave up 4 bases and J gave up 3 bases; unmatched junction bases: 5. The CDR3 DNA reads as TGTGCCATCAGTGCCCGGACTAGCGGGTTCTACGAGCAGTACTTC. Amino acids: CAISARTSGFYEQYF.

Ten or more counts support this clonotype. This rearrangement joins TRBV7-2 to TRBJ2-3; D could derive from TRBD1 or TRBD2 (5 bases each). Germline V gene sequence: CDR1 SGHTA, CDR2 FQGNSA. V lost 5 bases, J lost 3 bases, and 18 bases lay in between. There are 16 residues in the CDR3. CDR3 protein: CASSPGALRSTDTQYF. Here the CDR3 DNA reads TGTGCCAGCAGCCCCGGGGCCTTGCGGTCGACAGATACGCAGTATTTT.

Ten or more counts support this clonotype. CDR3 amino acids: CSARGRGSPLHF. The CDR3, as DNA: TGCAGTGCTAGAGGCAGGGGATCACCCCTCCACTTT. The J gene is TRBJ1-6, the V gene TRBV20-1, with a tentative D call TRBD1 (6 bases). In germline, CDR1 is DFQATT, CDR2 SNEGSKA (reference sequence). The CDR3 totals 12 residues. V lost 1 base, J lost 10 bases, and 8 bases lay in between.

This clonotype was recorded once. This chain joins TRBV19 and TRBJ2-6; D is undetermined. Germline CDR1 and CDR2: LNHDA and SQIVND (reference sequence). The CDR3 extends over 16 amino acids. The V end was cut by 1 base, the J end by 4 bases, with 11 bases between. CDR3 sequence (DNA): TGTGCCAGTAGTATAGTTTCGGGCTCCGGGGCCAACGTCCTGACTTTC. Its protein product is CASSIVSGSGANVLTF.

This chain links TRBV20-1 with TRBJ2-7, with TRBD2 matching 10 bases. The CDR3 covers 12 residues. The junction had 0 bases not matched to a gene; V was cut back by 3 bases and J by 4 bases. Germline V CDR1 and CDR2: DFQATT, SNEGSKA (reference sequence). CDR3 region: CSARTSGYEQYF. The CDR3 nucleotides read TGCAGTGCTAGGACTAGCGGGTACGAGCAGTACTTC.

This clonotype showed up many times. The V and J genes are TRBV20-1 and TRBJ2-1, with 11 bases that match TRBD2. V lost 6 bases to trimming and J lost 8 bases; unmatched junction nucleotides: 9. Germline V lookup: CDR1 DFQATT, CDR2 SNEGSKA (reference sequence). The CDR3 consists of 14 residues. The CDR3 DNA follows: TGCAGTGCAATACTAGCGGGAGTTAGAGATGAGCAGTTCTTC. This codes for CSAILAGVRDEQFF.

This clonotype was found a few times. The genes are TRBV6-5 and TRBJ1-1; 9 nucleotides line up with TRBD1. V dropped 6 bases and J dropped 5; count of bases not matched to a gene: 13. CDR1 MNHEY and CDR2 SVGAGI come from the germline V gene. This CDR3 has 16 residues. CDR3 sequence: CASSSPYRGRETEAFF. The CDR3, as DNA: TGTGCCAGCAGCTCACCTTACAGGGGGCGCGAGACTGAAGCTTTCTTT.

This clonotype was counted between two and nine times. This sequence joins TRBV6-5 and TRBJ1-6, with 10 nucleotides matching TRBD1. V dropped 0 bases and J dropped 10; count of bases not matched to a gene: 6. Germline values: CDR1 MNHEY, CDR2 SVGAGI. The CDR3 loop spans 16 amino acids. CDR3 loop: CASSYSIGTGDSPLHF. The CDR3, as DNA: TGTGCCAGCAGTTACTCGATAGGGACAGGGGACTCACCCCTCCACTTT.

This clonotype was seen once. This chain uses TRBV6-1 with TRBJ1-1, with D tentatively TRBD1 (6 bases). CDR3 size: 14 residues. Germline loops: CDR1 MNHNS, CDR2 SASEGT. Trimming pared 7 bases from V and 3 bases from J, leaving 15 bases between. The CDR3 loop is CASTPGTWDTEAFF. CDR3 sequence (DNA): TGTGCCAGCACCCCCGGGACATGGGACACTGAAGCTTTCTTT.

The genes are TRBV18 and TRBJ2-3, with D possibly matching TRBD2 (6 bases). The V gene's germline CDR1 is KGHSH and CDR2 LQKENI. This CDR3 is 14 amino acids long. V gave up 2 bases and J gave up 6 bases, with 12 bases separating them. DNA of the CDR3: TGTGCCAGCTCACCATTGCGGGGTACGGATACGCAGTATTTT. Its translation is CASSPLRGTDTQYF.

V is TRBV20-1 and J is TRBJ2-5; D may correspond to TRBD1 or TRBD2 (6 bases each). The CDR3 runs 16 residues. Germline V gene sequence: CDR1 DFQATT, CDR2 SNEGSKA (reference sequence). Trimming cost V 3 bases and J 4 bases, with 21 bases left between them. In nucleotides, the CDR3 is TGCAGTGCTAGGAGGGGGGCTCCCGAACGAAGAGAGACCCAGTACTTC. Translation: CSARRGAPERRETQYF.